This TCR beta chain appears in the sequencing data of a study of CD8 T cells in Susac syndrome. Study summary: Among the sequenced Susac syndrome patients, more than five had active disease while under ten were in remission.

This CDR3 is 16 amino acids long. V lost 0 bases, J lost 7 bases, and 18 bases lay in between. Per the germline V gene, CDR1 is LGHNA and CDR2 is YNFKEQ. With random hexamers, 0.5 to 1 ug RNA was reverse transcribed. Multiplex PCR with immunoSEQ amplified the TCR beta CDR3 across 54 Vbeta and 13 Jbeta. TCRdb itself ran the immunoSEQ multiplex PCR reads through MiXCR, one entry per CDR3 protein. The sample shows 150,000 to 200,000 distinct CDR3 sequences, roughly 94% of them seen only once. The receptor was isolated from a human donor with Susac syndrome. The chain combines TRBV4-2 with TRBJ1-1, with a weak D call TRBD1 (6 bases). The sample comprised CD4+ T cells from PBMCs. CDR3: CASSQERIGTLGEAFF. For the CDR3, the DNA is TGTGCCAGCAGCCAAGAACGTATCGGGACACTCGGTGAAGCTTTCTTT.